This T cell receptor beta chain was identified during a study of T cell changes during pregnancy in multiple sclerosis. This table comes from immunoSEQ multiplex PCR, and its TCRdb copy is limited to in-frame clones, with some not included. The top ten hold about 1.8% of the sample, which has over 85,000 clones, around 93% seen once. Per germline, CDR1 PRHDT and CDR2 FYEKMQ (reference sequence). The CDR3 totals 15 residues. Trimming at V came to 4 bases and at J to 7 bases, leaving 8 bases not matched to a gene. The chain uses TRBV13 and TRBJ1-4; 8 bases agree with TRBD1. The receptor was isolated from a female donor in good health, enrolled as a control in a pregnancy study. The sequences come from peripheral blood, collected in the first trimester of pregnancy. CDR3 nucleotide sequence: TGTGCCAGCAGCTGGACGACAGGGGAGGGTGAAAAACTGTTTTTT. Translated, it gives CASSWTTGEGEKLFF.